This entry describes one TCR beta chain. Its antigen is not known. The data stem from a study of human CD8 memory T cell subsets. Sequencing libraries of TCR beta were made by UMI-labeled 5' RACE. TCRdb re-called the 5' RACE reads and catalogs CDR3 proteins one per entry, DNA excluded. The sample has about 9,000 distinct CDR3 sequences, and its top ten clones hold about 15%. The study's findings and limits: Stem-like memory T cell repertoires overlapped minimally with precursor exhausted T cell repertoires. Chao1 estimates pointed to stem-like memory T cells having more diversity than precursor exhausted T cells did.

The CDR3 is made up of 15 amino acids. Germline CDR1 and CDR2: SGHTA and FQGTGA. Progenitor exhausted-like CD8+ memory cells (TPEX) were CCR7+ PD-1+ TIGIT+. Enriched by negative magnetic separation, total CD8+ T cells were obtained. The starting material, duplicate vials of roughly 140,000 sorted CD8+ T cells per subset, provided the RNA. This receptor was obtained from a human donor in good health. Material for sequencing was CD8+ T cells from PBMCs. V is TRBV7-3 and J is TRBJ2-3; TCRdb outputs TRBD2, but without DNA this stays unchecked. CDR3 sequence: CASSFGGRTTDTQYF.